This T cell receptor (beta chain) came from a study of blood T cell repertoires in COVID-19. At the level of the study: There were acute and convalescent COVID-19 samples, and they came from the United States, Italy and Spain.

Some clones are missing from TCRdb's copy, which holds only in-frame ones; the method was immunoSEQ multiplex PCR. The sample consists of some 240,000 clones, about 78% of them appearing once. Trimming took 4 bases from V and 11 from J, leaving 14 bases between them. The CDR3 has 12 amino acids. This receptor was taken from an older woman with acute or convalescent COVID-19. The sequencing input was peripheral blood. This chain uses TRBV12-3 or TRBV12-4 with TRBJ1-1; D is perhaps TRBD1 (6 bases). In DNA form, the CDR3 reads TGTGCCAGCAGTTCCCAGTTTAGGGGGGCTTTCTTT. Protein sequence: CASSSQFRGAFF.